What follows are 30 T cell receptor beta chains derived from one specimen sequenced in a study of blood T cells in healthy people across ages. A second roughly 6 to 12 cycle PCR used barcoded and J-beta primers. A single record per CDR3 protein comes from TCRdb applying MiXCR to the 5' RACE reads. The sample lists approximately 1,700,000 distinct CDR3 sequences, 35% to 50% seen once, with more than 20% in the top ten. Sequenced: blood. The receptors come from a human donor in good health.

This clonotype showed up just a few times. The gene calls are TRBV11-3 and TRBJ2-6, with D possibly matching TRBD1 (5 bases). V shed 4 bases and J shed 0 bases, with 16 bases lying between them. There are 18 residues in the CDR3. Germline CDR1 reads SGHNT; CDR2 reads YENEEA. The CDR3 sequence: CASSSTGLFASGANVLTF. The CDR3 DNA is TGTGCCAGCAGCTCAACAGGATTGTTTGCCTCTGGGGCCAACGTCCTGACTTTC.

V and J are TRBV5-1 and TRBJ2-2, with TRBD2 identical over 11 bases. Germline V gives CDR1 SGHRS, CDR2 YFSETQ. The CDR3 runs 18 residues. J was trimmed by 0 bases and V by 0 bases; bases with no gene match: 4. This CDR3 reads CASSLEASGGTNTGELFF. The DNA for the CDR3 is TGCGCCAGCAGCTTGGAGGCTAGCGGGGGGACGAACACCGGGGAGCTGTTTTTT.

V gene TRBV6-2 or TRBV6-3 combines with J gene TRBJ1-2; TRBD1 is a possible D gene (6 bases). The CDR3 length is 15 residues. With 5 bases removed from V and 4 bases from J, the gap between germline ends came to 17 bases. The germline V gene has CDR1 MNHEY and CDR2 SVGEGT. CDR3 amino acids: CASSPRTRTAYGYTF. For the CDR3, the DNA is TGTGCCAGCAGTCCTAGGACGAGGACAGCCTATGGCTACACCTTC.

This chain uses TRBV10-3 with TRBJ2-1; 10 positions match TRBD2. The CDR3 is 16 amino acids. V lost 0 bases to trimming and J lost 4 bases; unmatched junction nucleotides: 3. Germline lookup yields CDR1 ENHRY and CDR2 SYGVKD. The CDR3 sequence is CAISESPSGGYNEQFF. In nucleotides, the CDR3 is TGTGCCATCAGTGAGTCTCCTAGCGGGGGATACAATGAGCAGTTCTTC.

The genes are TRBV24-1 and TRBJ2-7; D gene uncertain. The end of the DNA aligns better with TRBJ2-5, so the J call may be wrong. The CDR3 is 12 residues long. Germline V gene data show CDR1 as KGHDR and CDR2 as SFDVKD. In DNA, the CDR3 is TGTGCCACCAGTGATCCGGGTGAGACCCAGTACTTC. This sequence encodes CATSDPGETQYF.

This clonotype was observed a few times. The J gene is TRBJ2-4, the V gene TRBV6-2 or TRBV6-3, with D unresolved. Trimming stripped 7 bases from V and 1 base from J, with 14 bases between. Germline lookup yields CDR1 MNHEY and CDR2 SVGEGT. This CDR3 is built from 15 residues. CDR3 DNA: TGTGCCAGCACCGCGTTCCCTTCGGCCAAAAACATTCAGTACTTC. This codes for CASTAFPSAKNIQYF.

This clonotype was counted between two and nine times. V gene TRBV28 combines with J gene TRBJ2-1; D unresolved. V was cut by 3 bases and J by 8 bases, with 14 bases left in between. The CDR3 totals 14 residues. Per germline, CDR1 MDHEN and CDR2 SYDVKM. The CDR3 region is CASSFLRSRDEQFF. Here the CDR3 DNA reads TGTGCCAGCAGTTTTTTAAGGAGTAGGGATGAGCAGTTCTTC.

The chain combines TRBV28 with TRBJ2-1, with 7 bases matching TRBD2. V gave up 4 bases and J gave up 7 bases; unmatched junction bases: 13. The CDR3 is 16 amino acids. Per the germline V gene, CDR1 is MDHEN and CDR2 is SYDVKM. CDR3 bases: TGTGCCAGCAGTTCTGTTGGACTAGATATTTTTAATGAGCAGTTCTTC. It encodes CASSSVGLDIFNEQFF.

This clonotype was counted a few times. This sequence joins TRBV4-3 and TRBJ2-1; 8 bases agree with TRBD1. V was clipped by 0 bases and J by 7 bases; unmatched bases: 8. The CDR3 spans 16 residues. The germline gives CDR1 LGHNA, CDR2 YSLEER. The CDR3: CASSQDLQGASNEQFF. DNA for the CDR3: TGCGCCAGCAGCCAAGATCTCCAGGGGGCGAGTAATGAGCAGTTCTTC.

The gene calls are TRBV11-3 and TRBJ2-4; 11 nucleotides line up with TRBD2. The DNA end favors TRBJ2-5, so the J call may be wrong. The CDR3 extends over 15 amino acids. In germline, CDR1 is SGHNT, CDR2 YENEEA. The CDR3 sequence: CASSAGTSGQETQYF. The CDR3 nucleotides are TGTGCCAGCAGCGCAGGGACTAGCGGACAAGAGACCCAGTACTTC.

The chain combines TRBV10-3 with TRBJ2-3, with 11 bases aligning to TRBD2. The CDR3 runs to 16 residues. Germline CDR1 reads ENHRY; CDR2 reads SYGVKD. After removal of 6 bases from V and 2 bases from J, the junction contained 7 bases not matched to a gene. CDR3 nucleotide sequence: TGTGCCATCAGGGGGGGACTAGCGGAGACCACAGATACGCAGTATTTT. This codes for CAIRGGLAETTDTQYF.

The chain employs TRBV5-8 and TRBJ2-4; maybe TRBD2 (6 bases). V dropped 1 base and J dropped 1 base, with 9 bases sitting between them. From germline, CDR1 is SGHTS and CDR2 YDEGEE. This CDR3 has 15 residues. CDR3 region: CASSLWGDAKNIQYF. For the CDR3, the DNA is TGTGCCAGCAGCTTGTGGGGGGATGCCAAAAACATTCAGTACTTC. Filled out from reference TRBV5-8 and TRBJ2-4, the complete variable domain reads EAGVTQSPTHLIKTRGQQATLRCSPISGHTSVYWYQQALGLGLQFLLWYDEGEERNRGNFPPRFSGRQFPNYSSELNVNALELEDSALYLCASSLWGDAKNIQYFGAGTRLSVL.

The sample holds a few counts of this clonotype. V usage is TRBV5-1 and J usage is TRBJ1-2, with D possibly matching TRBD1 (5 bases). Germline V gives CDR1 SGHRS, CDR2 YFSETQ. V was clipped by 4 bases and J by 4 bases, with 14 bases between them. This CDR3 has 14 residues. This CDR3 reads CASSPSGTLYGYTF. CDR3 sequence (DNA): TGCGCCAGCAGCCCCTCGGGGACCCTCTATGGCTACACCTTC.

The chain is built from TRBV7-9 and TRBJ1-4, with 7 bases fitting TRBD1. Looked up from germline, CDR1 is SEHNR and CDR2 is FQNEAQ (reference sequence). This CDR3 is 19 amino acids long. V lost 0 bases, J lost 0 bases, and 10 bases stayed unmatched. DNA for the CDR3: TGTGCCAGCAGCTTAGCTTCGGACAGGCGATCCGCAACTAATGAAAAACTGTTTTTT. Its protein product is CASSLASDRRSATNEKLFF.

This chain links TRBV4-2 with TRBJ2-3; no clear D gene. CDR1 LGHNA and CDR2 YNFKEQ come from the germline V gene. Trimming cost V 0 bases and J 0 bases, with 7 bases left between them. The CDR3 extends over 15 amino acids. As DNA, the CDR3 is TGTGCCAGCAGCCAAGATCATGCTAGCACAGATACGCAGTATTTT. The encoded protein is CASSQDHASTDTQYF.

This chain links TRBV7-2 with TRBJ1-2, with a tentative D call TRBD1 (6 bases). This CDR3 contains 12 residues. V lost 5 bases and J 8 bases, leaving 12 bases between the germline ends. Germline lookup yields CDR1 SGHTA and CDR2 FQGNSA. For the CDR3, the DNA is TGTGCCAGCAGCACAGCGACAGGCGGCTACACCTTC. It translates to CASSTATGGYTF.

In its sample, this clonotype was seen a few times. The gene calls are TRBV10-3 and TRBJ2-1, with 8 bases fitting TRBD2. V dropped 5 bases and J dropped 5; count of bases not matched to a gene: 8. The CDR3 has 15 amino acids. From germline, CDR1 is ENHRY and CDR2 SYGVKD. CDR3: CAISRGGQWDNEQFF. CDR3 nucleotides: TGTGCCATCAGTCGGGGGGGCCAGTGGGACAATGAGCAGTTCTTC.

This clonotype was detected many times. This sequence joins TRBV29-1 and TRBJ2-7, with D unresolved. The germline CDR1 and CDR2 sequences are SQVTM and ANQGSEA. The CDR3 sequence is 13 residues long. Trimming cost V 4 bases and J 0 bases, with 10 bases left between them. The CDR3 loop reads CSVADGSSYEQYF. As DNA, the CDR3 is TGCAGCGTTGCGGACGGTAGCTCCTACGAGCAGTACTTC.

This clonotype was seen more than once but under ten times. The chain couples TRBV4-3 to TRBJ2-7, with D perhaps matching TRBD2 (5 bases). The V gene's germline CDR1 is LGHNA and CDR2 YSLEER. The V gene lost 0 bases and the J gene lost 3 bases, with 9 bases spanning the gap. This CDR3 region has 14 residues. CDR3 nucleotides: TGCGCCAGCAGCCAAGAACTAGGATTCTACGAGCAGTACTTC. It yields the protein CASSQELGFYEQYF.

In its sample, this clonotype was seen a few times. The chain joins TRBV5-1 to TRBJ2-1; D gene unclear. V dropped 0 bases and J dropped 1 base, with 14 bases sitting between them. The CDR3 is 17 amino acids. Germline V lookup: CDR1 SGHRS, CDR2 YFSETQ. This CDR3 reads CASSLVPINLSYNEQFF. The CDR3 DNA follows: TGCGCCAGCAGCTTGGTCCCCATAAACCTTTCCTACAATGAGCAGTTCTTC.

About this clonotype: This may be a read error, as it is one base from a much larger clone. This chain links TRBV5-1 with TRBJ2-5; D is perhaps TRBD1 (6 bases). This CDR3 spans 13 amino acids. CDR1 SGHRS and CDR2 YFSETQ come from the germline V gene. Trimming removed 6 bases from V and 11 bases from J, with 20 bases in between. In nucleotides, the CDR3 is TGCGCCAGCATATTTCAAGGGGGAAGTGAGCAGTACTTC. Protein product: CASIFQGGSEQYF.

This clonotype appeared once. This sequence joins TRBV29-1 and TRBJ1-1; 9 bases line up with TRBD1. There are 12 residues in the CDR3. Germline CDR1 SQVTM, CDR2 ANQGSEA. Unmatched junction bases numbered 7, after V lost 4 bases and J lost 10 bases. As DNA, the CDR3 is TGCAGCGTTGCTTTACAGGGGGCGGCAGCTTTCTTT. Amino acids: CSVALQGAAAFF.

As DNA, the CDR3 is TGTGCCAGCAGTCTGAGCGGGGGGGTAGGAATGTACGAGCAGTACTTC. It is translated as CASSLSGGVGMYEQYF. This sequence joins TRBV12-3 or TRBV12-4 and TRBJ2-7; TRBD2 aligns across 10 bases. The CDR3 is made up of 16 amino acids. Unmatched junction bases numbered 11, after V lost 5 bases and J lost 4 bases.

This sequence joins TRBV28 and TRBJ1-5; D remains ambiguous. Germline assignment: CDR1 MDHEN and CDR2 SYDVKM. This CDR3 is 12 amino acids long. The germline V and J ends were trimmed by 2 bases and 9 bases, with 8 bases remaining between them. CDR3 in amino acids: CASSLLRRPQHF. The CDR3 DNA is TGTGCCAGCAGTTTACTTCGTCGGCCCCAGCATTTT.

Comment on this clonotype: Its ends do not fully match the called genes, so a read error is possible. The V gene is TRBV4-1, the J gene TRBJ2-1, with 11 bases matching TRBD2. Germline V CDR1 and CDR2: MGHRA, YSYEKL. The length of the CDR3 is 18 residues. This chain's CDR3 is CASSQTRRLTSGGYEQFF. The CDR3 bases are TGTGCCAGCAGCCAAACTAGGAGGCTAACTAGCGGGGGCTATGAGCAGTTCTTC.

This clonotype showed up just a few times. The DNA for the CDR3 is TGTGCCAGCAGTCTACAGACAGGGGCTCAAGAGACCCAGTACTTC. It yields the protein CASSLQTGAQETQYF. The chain recombines TRBV2 with TRBJ2-5; 8 bases fit TRBD1. Germline loops: CDR1 SNHLY, CDR2 FYNNEI. CDR3 size: 15 residues. Trimming cost V 5 bases and J 2 bases; bases outside gene matches: 7.

This clonotype was counted a few times. One end of the junction varies from germline; a read error may be responsible. This rearrangement joins TRBV7-3 to TRBJ2-7, with D tentatively TRBD1 (6 bases). The germline V gene encodes CDR1 SGHTA and CDR2 FQGTGA. This CDR3 contains 13 residues. CDR3 DNA sequence: TGTGCCAGCGGCTTAAACGGACAGCGCGAGCAGTACTTC. It yields the protein CASGLNGQREQYF.

There are a few counts of this clonotype. The CDR3 coding sequence is TGTGCCAGCAGCTCCAATCCGGGAAGATTTAACTATGGCTACACCTTC. It specifies CASSSNPGRFNYGYTF. The chain is built from TRBV11-2 and TRBJ1-2; D remains ambiguous. Trimming stripped 4 bases from V and 1 base from J, with 16 bases between. The CDR3 spans 16 residues. The germline gives CDR1 SGHAT, CDR2 FQNNGV.

CDR3 in DNA: TGTGCCAGCAGTTACTCGGCACGAGTCTCTGGAAACACCATATATTTT. This sequence encodes CASSYSARVSGNTIYF. V gene TRBV6-5 combines with J gene TRBJ1-3; D remains unclear. CDR1 is MNHEY, CDR2 SVGAGI, per germline. The CDR3 spans 16 residues. V lost 0 bases and J lost 0, with 9 bases in between.

The sample holds a few counts of this clonotype. The V and J genes are TRBV29-1 and TRBJ1-2, with D unclear. V was clipped by 0 bases and J by 4 bases, with 12 bases between them. Germline assignment: CDR1 SQVTM and CDR2 ANQGSEA. The CDR3 contains 14 residues. The CDR3 DNA follows: TGCAGCGTTGAAGAACAGTCCGACGGCTATGGCTACACCTTC. This sequence encodes CSVEEQSDGYGYTF.